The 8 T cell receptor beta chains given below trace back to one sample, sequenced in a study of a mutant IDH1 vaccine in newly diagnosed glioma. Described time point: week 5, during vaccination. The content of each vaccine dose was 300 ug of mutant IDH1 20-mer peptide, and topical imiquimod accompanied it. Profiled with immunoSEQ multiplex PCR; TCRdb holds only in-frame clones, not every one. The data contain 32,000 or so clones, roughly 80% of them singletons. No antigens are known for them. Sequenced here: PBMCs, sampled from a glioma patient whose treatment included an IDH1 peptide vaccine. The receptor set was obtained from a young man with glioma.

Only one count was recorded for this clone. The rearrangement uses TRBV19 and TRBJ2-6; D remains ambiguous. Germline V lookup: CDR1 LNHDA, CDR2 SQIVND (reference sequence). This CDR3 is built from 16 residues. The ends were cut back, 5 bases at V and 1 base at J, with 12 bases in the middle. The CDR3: CASSADWGSGANVLTF. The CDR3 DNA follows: TGTGCCAGTAGTGCTGATTGGGGATCTGGGGCCAACGTCCTGACTTTC.

CDR3 coding DNA: TGCAGCGTTGATGGGGGCGACTATGGCTACACCTTC. Encoded protein: CSVDGGDYGYTF. The genes are TRBV29-1 and TRBJ1-2; D may be TRBD1 (6 bases). The V gene lost 3 bases and the J gene lost 3 bases, with 8 bases spanning the gap. Looked up from germline, CDR1 is SQVTM and CDR2 is ANQGSEA. The CDR3 covers 12 residues.

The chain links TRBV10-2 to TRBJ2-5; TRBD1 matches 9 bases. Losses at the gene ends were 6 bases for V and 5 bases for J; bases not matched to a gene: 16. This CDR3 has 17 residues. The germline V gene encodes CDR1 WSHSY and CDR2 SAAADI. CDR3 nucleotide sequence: TGCGCCAGCAGCGAAAGGAAGGGGACAGGGTCAGGGGAGACCCAGTACTTC. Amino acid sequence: CASSERKGTGSGETQYF.

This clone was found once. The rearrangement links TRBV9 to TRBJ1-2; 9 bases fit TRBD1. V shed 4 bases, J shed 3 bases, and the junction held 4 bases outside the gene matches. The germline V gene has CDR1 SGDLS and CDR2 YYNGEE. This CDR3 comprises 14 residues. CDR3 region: CASSPRQGDYGYTF. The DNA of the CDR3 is TGTGCCAGCAGCCCAAGACAGGGGGACTATGGCTACACCTTC. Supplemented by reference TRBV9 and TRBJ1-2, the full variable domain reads DSGVTQTPKHLITATGQRVTLRCSPRSGDLSVYWYQQSLDQGLQFLIQYYNGEERAKGNILERFSAQQFPDLHSELNLSSLELGDSALYFCASSPRQGDYGYTFGSGTRLTVV.

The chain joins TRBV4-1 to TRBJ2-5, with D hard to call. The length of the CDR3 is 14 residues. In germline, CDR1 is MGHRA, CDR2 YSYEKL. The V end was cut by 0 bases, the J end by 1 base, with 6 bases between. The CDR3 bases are TGCGCCAGCAGCCAAGAGGAACCCCAAGAGACCCAGTACTTC. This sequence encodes CASSQEEPQETQYF.

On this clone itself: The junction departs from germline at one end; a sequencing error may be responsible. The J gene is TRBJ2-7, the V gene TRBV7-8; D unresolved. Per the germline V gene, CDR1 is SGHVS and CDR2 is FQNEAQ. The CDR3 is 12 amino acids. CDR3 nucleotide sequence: TGTGCCAGCAGCTCAGGTTCCCCATCTAAGCTGTTC. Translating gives CASSSGSPSKLF. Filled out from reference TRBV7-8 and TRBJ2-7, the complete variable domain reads GAGVSQSPRYKVAKRGQDVALRCDPISGHVSLFWYQQALGQGPEFLTYFQNEAQLDKSGLPSDRFFAERPEGSVSTLKIQRTQQEDSAVYLCASSSGSPSKLFGPGTRLTVT.

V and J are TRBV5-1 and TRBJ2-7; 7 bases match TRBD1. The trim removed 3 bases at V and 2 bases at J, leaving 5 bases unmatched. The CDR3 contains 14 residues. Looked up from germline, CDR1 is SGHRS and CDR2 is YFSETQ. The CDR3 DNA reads TGCGCCAGCAGCTCCGGGACAGCCACCTACGAGCAGTACTTC. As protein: CASSSGTATYEQYF.

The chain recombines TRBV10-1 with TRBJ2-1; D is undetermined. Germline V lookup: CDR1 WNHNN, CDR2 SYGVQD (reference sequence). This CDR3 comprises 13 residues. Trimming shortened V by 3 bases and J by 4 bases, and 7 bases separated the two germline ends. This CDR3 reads CASSDGVYNEQFF. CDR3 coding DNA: TGCGCCAGCAGTGATGGCGTATACAATGAGCAGTTCTTC.